The 4 T cell receptor beta chains presented below share a single source sample, sequenced in a study of lymphopenia after photon versus proton radiotherapy. TCRdb's table, derived via immunoSEQ multiplex PCR, lists solely in-frame clones and lacks some. The repertoire holds 24,000 or so clones, with around 84% as singletons. This sample comprised peripheral blood, obtained from a patient treated with photon-based radiotherapy. All receptors derive from a middle-aged man with gastric cancer.

This clone is a singleton in its sample. This rearrangement joins TRBV7-9 to TRBJ1-5; TRBD1 aligns across 7 bases. This CDR3 contains 15 residues. Per the germline V gene, CDR1 is SEHNR and CDR2 is FQNEAQ (reference sequence). V gave up 1 base and J gave up 2 bases; unmatched junction bases: 2. The CDR3: CASSLEGAGNQPQHF. The CDR3 bases are TGTGCCAGCAGCTTAGAGGGGGCTGGCAATCAGCCCCAGCATTTT.

The chain carries TRBV11-2 and TRBJ2-7; TRBD2 matches at 8 bases. The CDR3 totals 14 residues. The germline gives CDR1 SGHAT, CDR2 FQNNGV. The V segment lost 7 bases and the J segment 1 base; nucleotides outside the gene matches: 6. CDR3 DNA sequence: TGTGCCAGCACCGCAACTAGCGGATCCTACGAGCAGTACTTC. It yields the protein CASTATSGSYEQYF.

The CDR3 is CASSQDGPAGPQETQYF. The CDR3 DNA follows: TGTGCCAGCAGCCAAGATGGGCCAGCGGGGCCCCAAGAGACCCAGTACTTC. This chain connects TRBV4-2 to TRBJ2-5, with TRBD2 matching 7 bases. CDR1 is LGHNA and CDR2 is YNFKEQ in the germline V gene. V gave up 0 bases and J gave up 1 base; unmatched junction bases: 8. The CDR3 covers 17 residues.

The V gene is TRBV7-8, the J gene TRBJ2-1; D call uncertain. The CDR3 loop spans 12 amino acids. The V and J ends lost 3 bases and 9 bases respectively, with 9 bases between them. In germline, CDR1 is SGHVS, CDR2 FQNEAQ. CDR3 nucleotides: TGTGCCAGCAGCTTTCGGGTGGGTGAGCAGTTCTTC. Translation gives CASSFRVGEQFF.